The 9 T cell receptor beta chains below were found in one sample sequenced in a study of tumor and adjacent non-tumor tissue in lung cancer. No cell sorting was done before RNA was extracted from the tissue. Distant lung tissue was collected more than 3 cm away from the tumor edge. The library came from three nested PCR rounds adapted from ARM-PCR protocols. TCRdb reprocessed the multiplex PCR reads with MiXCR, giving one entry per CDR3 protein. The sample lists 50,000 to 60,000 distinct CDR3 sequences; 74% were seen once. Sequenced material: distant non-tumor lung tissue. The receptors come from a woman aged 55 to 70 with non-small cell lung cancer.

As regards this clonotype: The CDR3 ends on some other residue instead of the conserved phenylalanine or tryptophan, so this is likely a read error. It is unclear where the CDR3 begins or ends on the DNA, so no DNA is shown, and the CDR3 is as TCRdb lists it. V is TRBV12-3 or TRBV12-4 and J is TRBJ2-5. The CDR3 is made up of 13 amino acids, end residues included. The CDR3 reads CASSLWLKETQYL.

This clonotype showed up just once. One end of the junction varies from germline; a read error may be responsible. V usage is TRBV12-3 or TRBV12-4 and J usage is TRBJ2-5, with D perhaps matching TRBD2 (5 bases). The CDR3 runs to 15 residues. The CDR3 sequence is CACSFFLVGVETQYF. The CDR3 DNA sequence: TGTGCCTGCAGTTTCTTCCTAGTGGGAGTGGAGACCCAGTATTTC.

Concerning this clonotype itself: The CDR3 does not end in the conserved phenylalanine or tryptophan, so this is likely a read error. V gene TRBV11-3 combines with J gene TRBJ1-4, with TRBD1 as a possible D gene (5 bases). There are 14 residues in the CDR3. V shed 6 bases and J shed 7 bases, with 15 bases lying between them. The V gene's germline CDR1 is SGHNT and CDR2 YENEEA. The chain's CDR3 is CASRAGAGPEKLFL. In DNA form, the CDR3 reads TGTGCCAGCAGAGCCGGGGCAGGGCCTGAAAAACTGTTTCTT.

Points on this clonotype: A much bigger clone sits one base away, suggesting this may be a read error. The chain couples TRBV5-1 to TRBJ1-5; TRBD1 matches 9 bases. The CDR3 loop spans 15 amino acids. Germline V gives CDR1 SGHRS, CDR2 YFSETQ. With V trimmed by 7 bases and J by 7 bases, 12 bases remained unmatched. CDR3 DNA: TGCGCCAGCCGCTCTGGGGACAGGGAGAACCAGCCCCAGCATTTT. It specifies CASRSGDRENQPQHF. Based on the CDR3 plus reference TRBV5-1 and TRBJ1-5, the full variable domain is KAGVTQTPRYLIKTRGQQVTLSCSPISGHRSVSWYQQTPGQGLQFLFEYFSETQRNKGNFPGRFSGRQFSNSRSEMNVSTLELGDSALYLCASRSGDRENQPQHFGDGTRLSIL.

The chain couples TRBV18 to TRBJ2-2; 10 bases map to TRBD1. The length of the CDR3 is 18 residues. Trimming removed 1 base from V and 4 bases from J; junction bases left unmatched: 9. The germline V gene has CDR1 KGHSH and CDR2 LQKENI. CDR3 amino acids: CASSPRVPGDRGTGELFF. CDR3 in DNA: TGTGCCAGCTCACCACGAGTTCCTGGGGACAGGGGCACCGGGGAGCTGTTTTTT.

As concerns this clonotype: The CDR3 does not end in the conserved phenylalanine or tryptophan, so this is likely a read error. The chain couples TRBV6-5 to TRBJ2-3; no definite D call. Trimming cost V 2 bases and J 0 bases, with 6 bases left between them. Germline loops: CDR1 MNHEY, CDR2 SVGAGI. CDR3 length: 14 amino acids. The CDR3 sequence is CASSYMASTDTQYS. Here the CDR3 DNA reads TGTGCCAGCAGTTACATGGCGAGCACAGATACGCAGTATTCT.

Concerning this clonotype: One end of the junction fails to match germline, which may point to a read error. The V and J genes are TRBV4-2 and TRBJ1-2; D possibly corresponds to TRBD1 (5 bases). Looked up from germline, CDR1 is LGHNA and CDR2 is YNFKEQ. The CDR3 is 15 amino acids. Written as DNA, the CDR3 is TGTGCCTGCAGCCAGAACGGGACCTCTAATTATGGCTACACCTTC. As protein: CACSQNGTSNYGYTF.

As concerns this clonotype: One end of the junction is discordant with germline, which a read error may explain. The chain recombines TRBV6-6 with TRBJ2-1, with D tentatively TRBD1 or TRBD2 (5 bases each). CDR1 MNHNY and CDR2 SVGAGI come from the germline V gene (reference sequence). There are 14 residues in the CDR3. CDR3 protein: CASSLDIGAGKQFF. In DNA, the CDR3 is TGCGCCAGCAGCCTGGACATCGGGGCGGGTAAGCAGTTCTTC.

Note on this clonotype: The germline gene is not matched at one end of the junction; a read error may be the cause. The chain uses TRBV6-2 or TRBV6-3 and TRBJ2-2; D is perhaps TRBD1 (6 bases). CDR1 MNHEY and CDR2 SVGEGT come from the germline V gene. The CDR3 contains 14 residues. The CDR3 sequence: CASRGSGDTGELFF. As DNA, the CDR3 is TGTGCCAGCAGGGGGTCAGGGGATACCGGGGAGCTGTTTTTC.